Sequencing of this T cell receptor beta chain was carried out in a study of Ad26.COV2.S vaccination and SARS-CoV-2 variants. Study at large: Ad26.COV2.S shots went into the muscle once or twice, 56 days apart.

This CDR3 spans 14 amino acids. Trimming left V 0 bases short and J 1 base short, with 6 bases between. CDR1 is ENHRY and CDR2 is SYGVKD in the germline V gene. Remarks on this clone: Antigen specificity is unknown.

Repertoires were generated with immunoSEQ multiplex PCR, while TCRdb's copy carries only in-frame clones and drops some. The table shows some 450,000 clones, with 90% occurring only once. Sample treatment: roughly 19 received Ad26.COV2.S at low or high dose, single or two shots; 5 received placebo; per-sample allocation not given. Material that was analyzed had been drawn on day 63 after the first vaccine or placebo injection. Ad26.COV2.S expressed prefusion-stabilized spike from the original Wuhan strain. Study results and limitations: Post-vaccination breadth of spike-specific CD8+ and CD4+ T cell responses was reportedly substantial.

The V call is TRBV10-3, the J call TRBJ1-1; no clear D. The sample consisted of peripheral blood, taken in a trial of Ad26.COV2.S vaccine versus placebo. This clonotype originated in a person aged 18 to 59 who received the Ad26.COV2.S COVID-19 vaccine or a placebo. The CDR3 DNA is TGTGCCATCAGTGAGTCGGGAAGGAACACTGAAGCTTTCTTT. This codes for CAISESGRNTEAFF.